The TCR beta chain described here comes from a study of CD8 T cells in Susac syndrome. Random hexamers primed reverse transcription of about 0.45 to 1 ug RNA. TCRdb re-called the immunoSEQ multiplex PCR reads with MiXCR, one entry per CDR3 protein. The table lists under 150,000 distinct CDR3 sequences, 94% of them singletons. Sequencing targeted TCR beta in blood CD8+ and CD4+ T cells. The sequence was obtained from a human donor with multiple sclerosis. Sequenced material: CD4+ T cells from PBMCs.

The CDR3 sequence is CSVNGGANVLTF. The DNA for the CDR3 is TGCAGCGTGAACGGGGGGGCCAACGTCCTGACTTTC. This chain connects TRBV29-1 to TRBJ2-6, with D hard to call. Germline V gene data show CDR1 as SQVTM and CDR2 as ANQGSEA. The CDR3 is 12 residues long. The V end was cut by 6 bases, the J end by 4 bases, with 7 bases between.